Below are 7 T cell receptor beta chains sequenced from a single sample in a study of PD-1 blockade in classical Hodgkin lymphoma. In every patient, relapse followed autologous stem cell transplantation, while exposure to brentuximab vedotin differed. The protocol was immunoSEQ multiplex PCR, while the TCRdb copy is restricted to in-frame clones and leaves out a portion. Of 55,000 to 75,000 clones listed, under 95% were seen once; the top ten hold 7.5% to 9.5%. The sample here was peripheral blood mononuclear cells (PBMCs), taken at baseline. Receptor source: a human donor with classical Hodgkin lymphoma.

This clone has only one observation. Here the CDR3 reads CASSVSPGLAGGNEQFF. DNA for the CDR3: TGTGCCAGCAGCGTATCACCGGGACTAGCGGGGGGCAATGAGCAGTTCTTC. The chain is built from TRBV7-6 and TRBJ2-1; 15 bases fit TRBD2. Unmatched junction bases numbered 8, after V lost 5 bases and J lost 6 bases. The CDR3 is 17 residues long. Germline lookup yields CDR1 SGHVS and CDR2 FNYEAQ.

The chain couples TRBV15 to TRBJ2-7; D ambiguous. The V end was cut by 0 bases, the J end by 6 bases, with 12 bases between. Looked up from germline, CDR1 is LNHNV and CDR2 is YYDKDF (reference sequence). The CDR3 length is 14 residues. Here the CDR3 reads CATSRDSAVSEQYF. The DNA of the CDR3 is TGTGCCACCAGCAGAGATTCAGCAGTGAGCGAGCAGTACTTC.

This chain links TRBV27 with TRBJ2-7; TRBD2 matches at 9 bases. This CDR3 is 14 amino acids long. The V segment lost 4 bases and the J segment 7 bases; nucleotides outside the gene matches: 8. CDR1 and CDR2 (germline): MNHEY, SMNVEV (reference sequence). As DNA, the CDR3 is TGTGCCAGCAGTTGGGCGGGAGGGCGAAGGGAGCAGTACTTC. As protein: CASSWAGGRREQYF.

CDR3: CSVGAGGDQPQHF. The CDR3 DNA is TGCAGCGTTGGGGCAGGGGGCGATCAGCCCCAGCATTTT. This chain uses TRBV29-1 with TRBJ1-5, with 8 bases lining up with TRBD1. V shed 4 bases and J 5 bases; nucleotides not matched to a gene: 4. Germline-derived CDR1 and CDR2 are SQVTM and ANQGSEA. This CDR3 spans 13 amino acids.

This clone occurred a few times. The V and J genes are TRBV11-2 and TRBJ1-5; D unresolved. Germline lookup yields CDR1 SGHAT and CDR2 FQNNGV. Trimming left V 0 bases short and J 4 bases short, with 19 bases between. This CDR3 has 18 amino acids. The CDR3 DNA reads TGTGCCAGCAGCTTAGATACCTCCCCGGGCATTCCGAATCAGCCCCAGCATTTT. Protein: CASSLDTSPGIPNQPQHF.

J is TRBJ1-3 and V is TRBV2; D ambiguous. The CDR3 is 16 amino acids. V was cut by 5 bases and J by 1 base, with 15 bases left in between. Germline CDR1 and CDR2: SNHLY and FYNNEI. The CDR3 reads CASSPARPVSGNTIYF. The CDR3 DNA reads TGTGCCAGCAGTCCTGCCAGGCCGGTATCTGGAAACACCATATATTTT.

The chain uses TRBV2 and TRBJ2-1, with D possibly matching TRBD1 (5 bases). Germline V gives CDR1 SNHLY, CDR2 FYNNEI. The V and J ends lost 6 bases and 4 bases respectively, with 16 bases between them. The CDR3 loop spans 15 amino acids. The chain's CDR3 is CASSQDQGPYNEQFF. The DNA for the CDR3 is TGTGCCAGCAGCCAGGACCAGGGCCCATACAATGAGCAGTTCTTC.